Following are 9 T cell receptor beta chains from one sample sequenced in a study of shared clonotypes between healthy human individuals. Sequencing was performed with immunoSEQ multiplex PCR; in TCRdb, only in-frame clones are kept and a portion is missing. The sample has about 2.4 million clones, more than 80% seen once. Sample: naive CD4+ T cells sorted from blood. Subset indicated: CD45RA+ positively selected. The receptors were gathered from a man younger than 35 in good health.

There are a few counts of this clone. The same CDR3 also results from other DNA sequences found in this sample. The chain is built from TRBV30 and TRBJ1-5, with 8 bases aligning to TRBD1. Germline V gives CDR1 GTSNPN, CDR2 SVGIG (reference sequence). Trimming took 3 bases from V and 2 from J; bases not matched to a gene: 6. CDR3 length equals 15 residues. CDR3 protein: CAWSGQGIGNQPQHF. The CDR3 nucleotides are TGTGCCTGGAGCGGACAGGGAATCGGCAATCAGCCCCAGCATTTT.

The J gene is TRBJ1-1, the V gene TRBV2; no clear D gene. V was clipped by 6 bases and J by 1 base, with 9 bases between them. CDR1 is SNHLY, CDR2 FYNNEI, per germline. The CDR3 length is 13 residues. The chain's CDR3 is CASRSTGNTEAFF. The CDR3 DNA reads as TGTGCCAGCAGGAGCACGGGGAACACTGAAGCTTTCTTT.

As DNA, the CDR3 is TGTGCCAGCAGCCCCTTTTCCATCGGTAAAGGGAACACCGGGGAGCTGTTTTTT. Protein sequence: CASSPFSIGKGNTGELFF. The gene calls are TRBV7-2 and TRBJ2-2; unclear D gene. Looked up from germline, CDR1 is SGHTA and CDR2 is FQGNSA. CDR3 size: 18 residues. V was pared by 5 bases and J by 1 base, with 20 bases between. Full variable domain (missing parts from reference TRBV7-2 and TRBJ2-2): GAGVSQSPSNKVTEKGKDVELRCDPISGHTALYWYRQSLGQGLEFLIYFQGNSAPDKSGLPSDRFSAERTGGSVSTLTIQRTQQEDSAVYLCASSPFSIGKGNTGELFFGEGSRLTVL.

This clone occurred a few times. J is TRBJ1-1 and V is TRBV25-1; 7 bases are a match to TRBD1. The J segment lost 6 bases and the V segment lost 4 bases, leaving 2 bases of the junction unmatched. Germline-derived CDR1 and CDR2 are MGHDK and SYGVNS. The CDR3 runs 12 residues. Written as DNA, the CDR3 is TGTGCCAGCAGTGTTCAGGGGGCTGAAGCTTTCTTT. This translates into CASSVQGAEAFF.

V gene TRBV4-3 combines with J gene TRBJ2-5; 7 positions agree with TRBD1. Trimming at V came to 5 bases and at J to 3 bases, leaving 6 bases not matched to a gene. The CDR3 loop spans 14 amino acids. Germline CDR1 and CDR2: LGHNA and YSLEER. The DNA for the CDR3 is TGCGCCAGCAGCTCAGGTGACAGGGAAGAGACCCAGTACTTC. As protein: CASSSGDREETQYF.

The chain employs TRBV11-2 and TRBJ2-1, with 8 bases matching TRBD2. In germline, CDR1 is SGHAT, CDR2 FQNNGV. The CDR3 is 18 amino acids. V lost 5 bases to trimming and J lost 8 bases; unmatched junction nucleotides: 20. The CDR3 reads CASSTMGTPGTSWDEQFF. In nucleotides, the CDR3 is TGTGCCAGCAGCACTATGGGGACGCCCGGGACTAGTTGGGATGAGCAGTTCTTC.

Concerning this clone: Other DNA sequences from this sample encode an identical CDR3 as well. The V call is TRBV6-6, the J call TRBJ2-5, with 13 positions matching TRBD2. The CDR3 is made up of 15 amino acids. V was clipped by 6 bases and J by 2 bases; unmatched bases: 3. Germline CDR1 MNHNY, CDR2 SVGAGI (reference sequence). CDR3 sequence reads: CASSWTSGGQETQYF. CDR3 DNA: TGTGCCAGCAGCTGGACTAGCGGGGGTCAAGAGACCCAGTACTTC.

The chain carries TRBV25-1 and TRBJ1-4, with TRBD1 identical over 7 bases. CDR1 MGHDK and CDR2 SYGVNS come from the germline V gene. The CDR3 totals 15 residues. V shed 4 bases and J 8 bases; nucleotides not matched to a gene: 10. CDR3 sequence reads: CASSVQGPASEKLFF. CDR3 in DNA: TGTGCCAGCAGTGTACAGGGGCCCGCCTCGGAAAAACTGTTTTTT.

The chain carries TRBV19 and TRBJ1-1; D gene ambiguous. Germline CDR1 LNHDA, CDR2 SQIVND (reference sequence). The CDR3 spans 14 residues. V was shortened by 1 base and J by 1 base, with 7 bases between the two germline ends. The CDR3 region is CASSIGPENTEAFF. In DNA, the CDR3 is TGTGCCAGTAGTATAGGTCCGGAGAACACTGAAGCTTTCTTT.